This TCR beta chain was recorded in a study of Ad26.COV2.S vaccination and SARS-CoV-2 variants. The overall study: Donor joined the COV1001 Ad26.COV2.S trial arm.

Sequenced by immunoSEQ multiplex PCR; TCRdb stores in-frame clones only, minus some. The data contain fewer than 400,000 clones, approximately 87% of them seen just once; the ten biggest clones take up around 5.5%. V shed 0 bases and J shed 2 bases, with 9 bases lying between them. From germline, CDR1 is SGHKS and CDR2 YYEKEE (reference sequence). This CDR3 spans 14 amino acids. Findings and caveats of the study: Analytic work on TCR breadth and depth might have understated the full extent of total T cell responses.

The treatment is: roughly 19 received Ad26.COV2.S at low or high dose, single or two shots; roughly five received placebo; per-sample allocation not given. Day 63 after the first injection of vaccine or placebo was the sampling time. At a Boston site, the person donating was an adult of 18-55 years. As for this clone: Its matching antigen is unknown.

V and J are TRBV5-5 and TRBJ2-7; D is possibly TRBD1 (6 bases). Here the sequenced sample was peripheral blood, taken in a trial of Ad26.COV2.S vaccine versus placebo. This TCR was sampled from a person aged 18 to 65 who received the Ad26.COV2.S COVID-19 vaccine or a placebo. The CDR3 reads CASSLGGGPYEQYF. In DNA form, the CDR3 reads TGTGCCAGCAGCTTGGGTGGGGGCCCCTACGAGCAGTACTTC.